What follows is one T cell receptor beta chain and its context. What antigen it recognizes has not been identified. The sample holds no much larger clone one base away, and base qualities are not on file. One collaborating source in Seattle enrolled patients during active infection and followed them longitudinally through the course of disease. The collaborating institutions used their own protocols to collect whole blood in K2EDTA tubes. For TCRbeta analysis, collaborator samples were shipped as frozen whole blood, as isolated PBMCs, or as DNA extracted from either sample type. The entry originates in a study of blood T cell repertoires in COVID-19 (dated by TCRdb to the early 2020s). About the investigation overall: Samples from collaborators originated in the United States, Italy and Spain and spanned both the acute and convalescent phases of COVID-19. The dataset comprised deeply sampled blood TCRbeta repertoires from subjects exposed to, actively infected with, or recovered from COVID-19. Samples came from the ongoing ImmuneRACE study (first 160 participants) plus 1,254 subjects from 6 global collaborators. The prospective study material was composed of cDNA or gDNA derived from T cells, B-cell-depleted T cells, or PBMCs. A de-identified subject ID, COVID-19 status, age in years and sex were almost always included in the sample metadata. The repertoires were released in a freely available public database intended as a resource for research on the immune response to SARS-CoV-2. HLA class I and class II types, where available, came from metadata supplied by the sample provider rather than from assay-based typing.

TCRbeta CDR3 regions were amplified from genomic DNA using the immunoSEQ Assay, a bias-controlled multiplex PCR. As for how the authors treated the data: Within the assay, amplification of reference gene primers was used to estimate how many nucleated cells each sample contained. To quantify the absolute abundance of each unique TCRbeta CDR3 rearrangement, sequence reads were collapsed and filtered. Productive Simpson clonality was computed per sample as the square root of Simpson's diversity index over productive rearrangements. Entries here come from immuneACCESS through TCRdb and include only in-frame sequences with V and J called. Some clones fail to appear in such tables; in the studies checked, an unresolved V gene covers under half of the shortfall, and the cause of the remainder is unknown. Clone size and V and J calls were adopted from that table, with D and trimming inferred from the DNA. This sample has about 190,000 clones in its table, and roughly three quarters of those were observed once. The ten largest account for roughly 10% of the sample.

On the study overall, not on this receptor specifically: Clinical and demographic metadata were provided uncurated, with the amount varying by source and participant.

The sequence was obtained from a woman older than 75 with COVID-19, enrolled during active disease. Material: peripheral blood.

The CDR3 in this case is CASSSPGLAFEQFF. The nucleotide sequence reads TGTGCCAGCAGCTCTCCGGGACTAGCCTTTGAGCAGTTCTTC. The chain couples TRBV5-4 to TRBJ2-1, with TRBD2 matching 9 junction bases. The CDR3 spans 14 residues, from the cysteine through the phenylalanine. This entry keeps only the CDR3 DNA: 42 bases, framed from base 1. In the germline V gene (reference sequence), CDR1 corresponds to SGHNT and CDR2 to YYREEE. The germline V and J ends show losses of 3 bases and 9 bases respectively, and no gene match explains 7 bases of the junction.